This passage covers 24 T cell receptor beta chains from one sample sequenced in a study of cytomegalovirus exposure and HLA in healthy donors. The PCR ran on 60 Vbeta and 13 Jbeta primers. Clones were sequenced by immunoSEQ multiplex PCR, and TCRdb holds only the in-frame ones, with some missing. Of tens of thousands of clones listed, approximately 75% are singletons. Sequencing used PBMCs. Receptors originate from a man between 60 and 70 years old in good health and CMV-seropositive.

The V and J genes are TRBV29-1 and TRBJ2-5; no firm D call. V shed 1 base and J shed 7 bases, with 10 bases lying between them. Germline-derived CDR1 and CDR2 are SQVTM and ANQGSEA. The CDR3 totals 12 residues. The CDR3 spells CSVEVLFRTQYF. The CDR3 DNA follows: TGCAGCGTTGAAGTACTCTTCCGGACCCAGTACTTC.

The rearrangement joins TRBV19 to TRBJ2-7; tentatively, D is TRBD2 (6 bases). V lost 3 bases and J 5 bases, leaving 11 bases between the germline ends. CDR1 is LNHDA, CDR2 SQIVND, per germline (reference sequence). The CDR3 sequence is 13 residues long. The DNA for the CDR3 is TGTGCCAGTAGTATGTCGGGAGAGGACGAGCAGTACTTC. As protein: CASSMSGEDEQYF. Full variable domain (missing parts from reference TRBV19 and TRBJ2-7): DGGITQSPKYLFRKEGQNVTLSCEQNLNHDAMYWYRQDPGQGLRLIYYSQIVNDFQKGDIAEGYSVSREKKESFPLTVTSAQKNPTAFYLCASSMSGEDEQYFGPGTRLTVT.

This chain's CDR3 is CASSGQNLLDEKLFF. The CDR3 DNA is TGTGCCAGCAGCGGGCAGAACTTACTCGATGAAAAACTGTTTTTT. V gene TRBV7-8 combines with J gene TRBJ1-4, with D unresolved. Germline assignment: CDR1 SGHVS and CDR2 FQNEAQ. The CDR3 has 15 amino acids. V gave up 5 bases and J gave up 6 bases, with 16 bases separating them.

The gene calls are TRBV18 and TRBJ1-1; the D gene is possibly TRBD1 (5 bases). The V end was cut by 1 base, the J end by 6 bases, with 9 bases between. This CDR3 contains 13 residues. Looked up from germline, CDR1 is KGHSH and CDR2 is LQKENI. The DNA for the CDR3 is TGTGCCAGCTCACCACAGACAGAGGCTGAAGCTTTCTTT. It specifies CASSPQTEAEAFF. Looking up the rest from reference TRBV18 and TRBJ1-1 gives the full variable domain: NAGVMQNPRHLVRRRGQEARLRCSPMKGHSHVYWYRQLPEEGLKFMVYLQKENIIDESGMPKERFSAEFPKEGPSILRIQQVVRGDSAAYFCASSPQTEAEAFFGQGTRLTVV.

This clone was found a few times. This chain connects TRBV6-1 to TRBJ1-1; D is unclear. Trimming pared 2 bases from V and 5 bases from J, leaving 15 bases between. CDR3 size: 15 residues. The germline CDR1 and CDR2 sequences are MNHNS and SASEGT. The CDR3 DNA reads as TGTGCCAGCAGTGAATCTCAAAGAGGGTTAACTGAAGCTTTCTTT. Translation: CASSESQRGLTEAFF.

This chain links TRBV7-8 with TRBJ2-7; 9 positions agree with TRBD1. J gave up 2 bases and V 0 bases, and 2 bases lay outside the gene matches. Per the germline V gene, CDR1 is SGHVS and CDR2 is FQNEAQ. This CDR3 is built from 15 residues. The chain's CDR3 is CASSLATGGTYEQYF. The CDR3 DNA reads TGTGCCAGCAGCTTAGCGACAGGGGGGACCTACGAGCAGTACTTC.

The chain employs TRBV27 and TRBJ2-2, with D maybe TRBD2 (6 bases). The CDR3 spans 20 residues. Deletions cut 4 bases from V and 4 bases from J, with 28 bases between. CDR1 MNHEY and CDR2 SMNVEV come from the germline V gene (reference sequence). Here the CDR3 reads CASSSITTGDFLVATGELFF. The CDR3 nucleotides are TGTGCCAGCAGTTCCATAACCACGGGAGACTTCCTCGTGGCCACCGGGGAGCTGTTTTTT.

In DNA, the CDR3 is TGTGCCAGCAGCAGGGACAGCCCCTATGGCTACACCTTC. It yields the protein CASSRDSPYGYTF. The rearrangement links TRBV6-1 to TRBJ1-2, with 7 bases aligning to TRBD1. Germline V gene data show CDR1 as MNHNS and CDR2 as SASEGT. The CDR3 consists of 13 residues. V shed 6 bases, J shed 4 bases, and the junction held 5 bases outside the gene matches.

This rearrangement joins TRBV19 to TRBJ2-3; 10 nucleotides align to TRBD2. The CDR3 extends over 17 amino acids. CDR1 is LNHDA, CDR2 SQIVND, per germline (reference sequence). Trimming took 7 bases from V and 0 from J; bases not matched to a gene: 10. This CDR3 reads CASKNLGLASSTDTQYF. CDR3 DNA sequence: TGTGCCAGTAAGAATTTGGGACTAGCGAGTAGCACAGATACGCAGTATTTT.

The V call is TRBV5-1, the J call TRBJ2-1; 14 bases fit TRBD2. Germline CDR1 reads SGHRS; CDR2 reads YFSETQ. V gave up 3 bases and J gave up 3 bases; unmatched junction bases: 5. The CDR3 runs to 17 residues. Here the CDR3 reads CASSSGTSGSIYNEQFF. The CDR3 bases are TGCGCCAGCAGCTCTGGGACTAGCGGGAGTATCTACAATGAGCAGTTCTTC.

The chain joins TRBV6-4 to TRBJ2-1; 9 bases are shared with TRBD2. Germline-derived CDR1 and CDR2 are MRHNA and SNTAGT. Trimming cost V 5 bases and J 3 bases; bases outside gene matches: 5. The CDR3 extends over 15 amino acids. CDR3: CASSIAGDGYNEQFF. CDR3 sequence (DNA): TGTGCCAGCAGTATAGCGGGAGACGGCTACAATGAGCAGTTCTTC.

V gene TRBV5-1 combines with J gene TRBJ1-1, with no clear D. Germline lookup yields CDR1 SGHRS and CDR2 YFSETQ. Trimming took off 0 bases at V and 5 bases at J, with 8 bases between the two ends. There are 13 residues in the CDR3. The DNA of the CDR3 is TGCGCCAGCAGCTTGGGTGGCGGAACTGAAGCTTTCTTT. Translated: CASSLGGGTEAFF.

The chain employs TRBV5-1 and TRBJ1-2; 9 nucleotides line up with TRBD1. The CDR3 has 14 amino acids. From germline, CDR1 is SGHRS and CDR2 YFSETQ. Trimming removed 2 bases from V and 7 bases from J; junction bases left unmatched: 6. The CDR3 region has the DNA TGCGCCAGCAGCTTCTCCGGGACAGGGAGTGGCTACACCTTC. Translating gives CASSFSGTGSGYTF. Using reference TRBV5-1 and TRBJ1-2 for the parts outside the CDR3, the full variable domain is KAGVTQTPRYLIKTRGQQVTLSCSPISGHRSVSWYQQTPGQGLQFLFEYFSETQRNKGNFPGRFSGRQFSNSRSEMNVSTLELGDSALYLCASSFSGTGSGYTFGSGTRLTVV.

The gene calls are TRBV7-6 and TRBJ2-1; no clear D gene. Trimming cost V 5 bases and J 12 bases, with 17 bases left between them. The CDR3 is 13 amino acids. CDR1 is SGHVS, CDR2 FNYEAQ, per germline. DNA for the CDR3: TGTGCCAGCAGCCTAGTCATTACAGCCCGGCAGTTCTTC. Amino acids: CASSLVITARQFF.

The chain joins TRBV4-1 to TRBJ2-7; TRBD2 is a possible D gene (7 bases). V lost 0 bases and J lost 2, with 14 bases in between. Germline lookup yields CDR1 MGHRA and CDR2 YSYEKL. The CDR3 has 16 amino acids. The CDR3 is CASSQDLGAGAYEQYF. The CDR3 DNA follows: TGCGCCAGCAGCCAAGATTTGGGGGCGGGGGCCTACGAGCAGTACTTC.

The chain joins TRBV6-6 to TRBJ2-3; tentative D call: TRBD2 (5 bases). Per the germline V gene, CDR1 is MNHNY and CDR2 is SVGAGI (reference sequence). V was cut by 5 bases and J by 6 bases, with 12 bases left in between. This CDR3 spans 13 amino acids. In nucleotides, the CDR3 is TGTGCCAGCAGTACCCGGGATCGTGATACGCAGTATTTT. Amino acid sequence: CASSTRDRDTQYF.

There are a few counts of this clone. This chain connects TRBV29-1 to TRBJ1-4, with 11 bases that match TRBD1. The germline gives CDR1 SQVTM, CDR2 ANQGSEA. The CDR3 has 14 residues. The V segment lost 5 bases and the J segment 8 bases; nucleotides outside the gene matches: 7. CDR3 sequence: CSVSPGTGGEKLFF. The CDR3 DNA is TGCAGCGTTTCCCCCGGGACAGGGGGGGAAAAACTGTTTTTT.

DNA of the CDR3: TGTGCCAGCAGTGAAGGTCGTAGGGGGCGGATAGGGCAGTACTTC. It specifies CASSEGRRGRIGQYF. J is TRBJ2-7 and V is TRBV2, with TRBD1 matching over 7 bases. This CDR3 region has 15 residues. Germline V CDR1 and CDR2: SNHLY, FYNNEI. Trimming took 1 base from V and 9 from J; bases not matched to a gene: 12.

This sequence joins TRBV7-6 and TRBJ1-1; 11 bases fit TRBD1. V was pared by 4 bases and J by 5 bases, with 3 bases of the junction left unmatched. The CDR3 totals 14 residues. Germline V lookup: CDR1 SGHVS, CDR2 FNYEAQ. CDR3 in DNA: TGTGCCAGCAGCTCCGGGACAGGGGGAACTGAAGCTTTCTTT. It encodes CASSSGTGGTEAFF.

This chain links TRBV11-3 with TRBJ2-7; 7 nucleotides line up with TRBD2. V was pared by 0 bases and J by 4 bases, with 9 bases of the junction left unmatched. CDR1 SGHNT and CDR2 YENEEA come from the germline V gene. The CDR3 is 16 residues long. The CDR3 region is CASSLDSGAGTYEQYF. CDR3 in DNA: TGTGCCAGCAGCTTAGATTCCGGAGCGGGAACGTACGAGCAGTACTTC.

The CDR3 nucleotides read TGCGCCAGCGTAGAATCGGGGGAACTTGGCTACACCTTC. Protein product: CASVESGELGYTF. The gene calls are TRBV10-2 and TRBJ1-2; D might be TRBD1 (5 bases). This CDR3 spans 13 amino acids. The V end was cut by 8 bases, the J end by 7 bases, with 17 bases between. The germline V gene has CDR1 WSHSY and CDR2 SAAADI.

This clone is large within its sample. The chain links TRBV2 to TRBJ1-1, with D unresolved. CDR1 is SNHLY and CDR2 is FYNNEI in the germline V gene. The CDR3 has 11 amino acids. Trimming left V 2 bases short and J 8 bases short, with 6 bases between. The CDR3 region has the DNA TGTGCCAGCAGTGAATTGGAGGAAGCTTTCTTT. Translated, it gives CASSELEEAFF.

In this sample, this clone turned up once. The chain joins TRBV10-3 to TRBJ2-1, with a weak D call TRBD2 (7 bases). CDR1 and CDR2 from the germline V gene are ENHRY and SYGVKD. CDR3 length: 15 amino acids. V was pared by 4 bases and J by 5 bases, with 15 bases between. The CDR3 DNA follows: TGTGCCATCAGTGTTCGGGGGGCTGGGGACAATGAGCAGTTCTTC. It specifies CAISVRGAGDNEQFF.

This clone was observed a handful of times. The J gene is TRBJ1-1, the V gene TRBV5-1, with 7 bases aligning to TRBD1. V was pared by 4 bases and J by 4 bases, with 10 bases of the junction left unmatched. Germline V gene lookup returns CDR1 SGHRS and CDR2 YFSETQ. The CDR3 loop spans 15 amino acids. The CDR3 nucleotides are TGCGCCAGCAGCGGATCCGGGACAGAGGGCACTGAAGCTTTCTTT. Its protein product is CASSGSGTEGTEAFF. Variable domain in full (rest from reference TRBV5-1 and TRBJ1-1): KAGVTQTPRYLIKTRGQQVTLSCSPISGHRSVSWYQQTPGQGLQFLFEYFSETQRNKGNFPGRFSGRQFSNSRSEMNVSTLELGDSALYLCASSGSGTEGTEAFFGQGTRLTVV.